These 28 T cell receptor beta chains share one sample of origin, sequenced in a study of beta chain features in type 1 diabetes. Broader study findings: Shorter TCRB CDR3s, moderately but significantly so, were found in Type 1 diabetes patients in all four CD4+ subsets.

All of the isolated RNA was reverse transcribed, so expressed TCRB transcripts were sequenced. Sequencing was performed with immunoSEQ multiplex PCR; in TCRdb, only in-frame clones are kept and a portion is missing. This table has roughly 51,000 clones, around 53% appearing once. These receptors are not linked to any known antigen. Sequencing was done on a sample of Tregs from blood. The receptors come from a woman between 40 and 55 years old with type 1 diabetes.

This chain joins TRBV7-6 and TRBJ2-7; 7 nucleotides align to TRBD2. The CDR3 spans 15 residues. The J segment lost 0 bases and the V segment lost 1 base, leaving 3 bases of the junction unmatched. From germline, CDR1 is SGHVS and CDR2 FNYEAQ. The CDR3 DNA reads TGTGCCAGCAGCTTAGAGCTAGCGGCCTCCTACGAGCAGTACTTC. Its protein product is CASSLELAASYEQYF.

The J gene is TRBJ1-4, the V gene TRBV6-5, with no clear D. V shed 6 bases and J shed 2 bases, with 13 bases lying between them. The CDR3 is made up of 15 amino acids. The germline V gene encodes CDR1 MNHEY and CDR2 SVGAGI. The CDR3 loop is CASSQSAGTNEKLFF. The CDR3 DNA reads TGTGCCAGCAGCCAAAGCGCTGGGACTAATGAAAAACTGTTTTTT.

This chain uses TRBV7-2 with TRBJ2-1, with a tentative D call TRBD2 (6 bases). The CDR3 spans 14 residues. The germline CDR1 and CDR2 sequences are SGHTA and FQGNSA. V lost 8 bases and J lost 4, with 15 bases in between. In nucleotides, the CDR3 is TGTGCCAGCGGAGGAACAGCGGGTTACAATGAGCAGTTCTTC. It encodes CASGGTAGYNEQFF.

This clone was seen once. This chain uses TRBV9 with TRBJ1-2; no firm D call. Between the trimmed V and J ends, which lost 2 bases and 4 bases, there was a span of 9 bases. The CDR3 contains 13 residues. Per germline, CDR1 SGDLS and CDR2 YYNGEE. CDR3 bases: TGTGCCAGCAGCGTCACAGCCTTCTATGGCTACACCTTC. This encodes CASSVTAFYGYTF.

The genes are TRBV5-4 and TRBJ2-5, with TRBD2 matching 7 bases. Looked up from germline, CDR1 is SGHNT and CDR2 is YYREEE (reference sequence). V was pared by 2 bases and J by 4 bases, with 23 bases of the junction left unmatched. The CDR3 runs to 20 residues. In DNA, the CDR3 is TGTGCCAGCAGCTTTGGGGGGGGACGGAGCGGGATCAAGGTGGCAGAGACCCAGTACTTC. Translated: CASSFGGGRSGIKVAETQYF.

V usage is TRBV7-2 and J usage is TRBJ1-5; D is unclear. This CDR3 spans 14 amino acids. Germline V CDR1 and CDR2: SGHTA, FQGNSA. Trimming shortened V by 4 bases and J by 1 base, and 8 bases separated the two germline ends. CDR3 protein: CASSSPQSNQPQHF. DNA for the CDR3: TGTGCCAGCAGCTCACCCCAGAGCAATCAGCCCCAGCATTTT.

This clone came up many times. The chain carries TRBV7-2 and TRBJ2-7; D gene uncertain. The germline CDR1 and CDR2 sequences are SGHTA and FQGNSA. The CDR3 contains 11 residues. V was trimmed by 5 bases and J by 7 bases, leaving 9 bases between them. CDR3 coding DNA: TGTGCCAGCAGCCCCCGGTGGGAGCAGTACTTC. This sequence encodes CASSPRWEQYF.

V and J are TRBV29-1 and TRBJ2-5; D possibly corresponds to TRBD1 (5 bases). The J call may be incorrect, as the DNA end agrees better with TRBJ2-7. There are 13 residues in the CDR3. Per the germline V gene, CDR1 is SQVTM and CDR2 is ANQGSEA. In nucleotides, the CDR3 is TGCAGCGTCGTGGGGCCAGGAGCCTACGAGCAGTACTTC. Its protein is CSVVGPGAYEQYF.

The rearrangement links TRBV7-3 to TRBJ2-7; D might be TRBD2 (5 bases). There are 16 residues in the CDR3. V gave up 5 bases and J gave up 3 bases, with 20 bases separating them. Germline CDR1 and CDR2: SGHTA and FQGTGA. The CDR3 spells CASSPGPSSGNYEQYF. The DNA of the CDR3 is TGTGCCAGCAGCCCCGGACCGAGCTCGGGAAACTACGAGCAGTACTTC. Based on the CDR3 plus reference TRBV7-3 and TRBJ2-7, the full variable domain is GAGVSQTPSNKVTEKGKYVELRCDPISGHTALYWYRQSLGQGPEFLIYFQGTGAADDSGLPNDRFFAVRPEGSVSTLKIQRTERGDSAVYLCASSPGPSSGNYEQYFGPGTRLTVT.

This chain connects TRBV19 to TRBJ2-1, with D perhaps matching TRBD2 (5 bases). CDR3 size: 13 residues. Germline loops: CDR1 LNHDA, CDR2 SQIVND (reference sequence). V shed 2 bases and J shed 6 bases, with 8 bases lying between them. The CDR3 protein is CASSIWSGNEQFF. CDR3 DNA: TGTGCCAGTAGTATATGGAGCGGCAATGAGCAGTTCTTC.

To note about this clone: The same CDR3 arises from other DNA sequences in this sample as well. The chain carries TRBV10-3 and TRBJ2-7; no firm D call. This CDR3 comprises 12 residues. V was cut by 3 bases and J by 4 bases, with 7 bases left in between. Germline values: CDR1 ENHRY, CDR2 SYGVKD. The CDR3, as DNA: TGTGCCATCAGTGATTCCTCGTACGAGCAGTACTTC. Protein product: CAISDSSYEQYF.

The J gene is TRBJ2-4, the V gene TRBV7-9, with a possible D match to TRBD2 (6 bases). Germline V gene lookup returns CDR1 SEHNR and CDR2 FQNEAQ (reference sequence). The CDR3 is 15 residues long. Trimming left V 6 bases short and J 7 bases short, with 19 bases between. The CDR3 spells CASSRGVARENIQYF. The CDR3 DNA reads TGTGCCAGCAGTCGCGGGGTAGCCCGAGAGAACATTCAGTACTTC.

V is TRBV7-2 and J is TRBJ2-1; no firm D call. This CDR3 spans 16 amino acids. Germline V gene lookup returns CDR1 SGHTA and CDR2 FQGNSA. V was trimmed by 2 bases and J by 9 bases, leaving 20 bases between them. The CDR3 region has the DNA TGTGCCAGCAGCTTAAATAGTCCGACTTTGCCTGGTGAGCAGTTCTTC. Amino acids: CASSLNSPTLPGEQFF. Full variable domain (outside the CDR3, taken from reference TRBV7-2 and TRBJ2-1): GAGVSQSPSNKVTEKGKDVELRCDPISGHTALYWYRQSLGQGLEFLIYFQGNSAPDKSGLPSDRFSAERTGGSVSTLTIQRTQQEDSAVYLCASSLNSPTLPGEQFFGPGTRLTVL.

The V call is TRBV2, the J call TRBJ2-7, with TRBD1 as a possible D gene (5 bases). Germline CDR1 reads SNHLY; CDR2 reads FYNNEI. With 5 bases removed from V and 4 bases from J, the gap between germline ends came to 9 bases. The CDR3 consists of 12 residues. The CDR3 bases are TGTGCCAGCAGTAAGACAGTTTACGAGCAGTACTTC. Translation: CASSKTVYEQYF.

This clone was detected only a few times. The genes are TRBV9 and TRBJ2-7; TRBD1 matches 7 bases. With V trimmed by 0 bases and J by 3 bases, 6 bases remained unmatched. The CDR3 totals 15 residues. Germline CDR1 is SGDLS and CDR2 is YYNGEE. CDR3 sequence (DNA): TGTGCCAGCAGCGTAGGTGGCTGGGACAGCTACGAGCAGTACTTC. It yields the protein CASSVGGWDSYEQYF.

This chain uses TRBV5-4 with TRBJ2-7; a possible D gene is TRBD1 (5 bases). CDR3 length equals 12 residues. Germline CDR1 is SGHNT and CDR2 is YYREEE (reference sequence). V gave up 7 bases and J gave up 6 bases, with 14 bases separating them. This chain's CDR3 is CASSRWGFEQYF. CDR3 sequence (DNA): TGTGCCAGCTCACGGTGGGGCTTCGAGCAGTACTTC.

Written as DNA, the CDR3 is TGTGCCAGCAGCTTAGCGCGGGGACAGGGGAGGACTGAAGCTTTCTTT. Its translation is CASSLARGQGRTEAFF. V usage is TRBV7-2 and J usage is TRBJ1-1, with 10 nucleotides matching TRBD1. This CDR3 has 16 amino acids. CDR1 and CDR2 from the germline V gene are SGHTA and FQGNSA. The junction had 6 bases not matched to a gene; V was cut back by 0 bases and J by 5 bases. Using reference TRBV7-2 and TRBJ1-1 for the parts outside the CDR3, the full variable domain is GAGVSQSPSNKVTEKGKDVELRCDPISGHTALYWYRQSLGQGLEFLIYFQGNSAPDKSGLPSDRFSAERTGGSVSTLTIQRTQQEDSAVYLCASSLARGQGRTEAFFGQGTRLTVV.

The chain recombines TRBV4-3 with TRBJ2-2; D uncertain. Germline CDR1 LGHNA, CDR2 YSLEER. The CDR3 runs to 18 residues. Between the trimmed V and J ends, which lost 0 bases and 1 base, there was a span of 15 bases. For the CDR3, the DNA is TGCGCCAGCAGCCAAGATTGGCCCTTTATTCTGAACACCGGGGAGCTGTTTTTT. This sequence encodes CASSQDWPFILNTGELFF.

This clone is a singleton in its sample. The genes are TRBV5-1 and TRBJ1-2, with a tentative D call TRBD1 (6 bases). The germline gives CDR1 SGHRS, CDR2 YFSETQ. This CDR3 spans 16 amino acids. Between the trimmed V and J ends, which lost 1 base and 0 bases, there was a span of 13 bases. This chain's CDR3 is CASSLTLDSPNYGYTF. CDR3 sequence (DNA): TGCGCCAGCAGCTTGACCCTGGACAGCCCTAACTATGGCTACACCTTC.

This clone was seen just once. The chain joins TRBV9 to TRBJ2-1; 7 bases line up with TRBD2. Looked up from germline, CDR1 is SGDLS and CDR2 is YYNGEE. This CDR3 has 14 residues. V shed 2 bases and J 8 bases; nucleotides not matched to a gene: 7. CDR3 region: CASSVILGGDEQFF. DNA for the CDR3: TGTGCCAGCAGCGTGATCCTGGGGGGGGATGAGCAGTTCTTC.

For this clone: A much more abundant neighbour one base away suggests this may be a read error. This chain uses TRBV7-2 with TRBJ1-1; D is unresolved. V lost 5 bases to trimming and J lost 1 base, with 8 bases between them. CDR3 length: 13 residues. Germline lookup yields CDR1 SGHTA and CDR2 FQGNSA. This chain's CDR3 is CASSPRSNTEAFF. CDR3 DNA: TGTGCCAGCAGCCCTCGGTCGAACACTGAAGCTTTCTTT. The variable domain in full, with the rest retrieved from reference TRBV7-2 and TRBJ1-1, is GAGVSQSPSNKVTEKGKDVELRCDPISGHTALYWYRQSLGQGLEFLIYFQGNSAPDKSGLPSDRFSAERTGGSVSTLTIQRTQQEDSAVYLCASSPRSNTEAFFGQGTRLTVV.

In its sample, this clone was seen once. This chain connects TRBV7-9 to TRBJ1-6; D unresolved. CDR3 length: 16 amino acids. Trimming removed 1 base from V and 0 bases from J, with 7 bases in between. Per the germline V gene, CDR1 is SEHNR and CDR2 is FQNEAQ (reference sequence). CDR3 nucleotide sequence: TGTGCCAGCAGCTTAGAACCGGGCTCCTATAATTCACCCCTCCACTTT. Translating gives CASSLEPGSYNSPLHF. Using reference TRBV7-9 and TRBJ1-6 for the parts outside the CDR3, the full variable domain is DTGVSQNPRHKITKRGQNVTFRCDPISEHNRLYWYRQTLGQGPEFLTYFQNEAQLEKSRLLSDRFSAERPKGSFSTLEIQRTEQGDSAMYLCASSLEPGSYNSPLHFGNGTRLTVT.

J is TRBJ2-7 and V is TRBV5-6; weak D call: TRBD2 (7 bases). Germline CDR1 SGHDT, CDR2 YYEEEE. The CDR3 consists of 15 residues. V lost 7 bases to trimming and J lost 3 bases, with 20 bases between them. The CDR3 DNA follows: TGTGCCAGCTCACTTCGGGGGGCTGAAAACTACGAGCAGTACTTC. Protein: CASSLRGAENYEQYF.

V and J are TRBV9 and TRBJ2-7; the match to TRBD1 covers 10 bases. CDR1 and CDR2 (germline): SGDLS, YYNGEE. V lost 3 bases and J lost 5; bases outside the gene matches: 2. This CDR3 region has 13 residues. The CDR3 DNA reads as TGTGCCAGCAGCGCGGGACAGGGGAACGAGCAGTACTTC. This codes for CASSAGQGNEQYF.

J is TRBJ1-2 and V is TRBV4-2; no clear D. V lost 5 bases to trimming and J lost 8 bases, with 18 bases between them. The CDR3 runs 14 residues. Germline values: CDR1 LGHNA, CDR2 YNFKEQ. The CDR3 sequence is CASSASDAVFGYTF. The CDR3 DNA reads as TGTGCCAGCAGCGCGAGCGATGCGGTATTCGGCTACACCTTC.

The chain links TRBV7-2 to TRBJ1-5; 7 positions match TRBD1. Trimming cost V 4 bases and J 4 bases; bases outside gene matches: 1. This CDR3 has 13 residues. Germline CDR1 SGHTA, CDR2 FQGNSA. The CDR3 is CASSSQGNQPQHF. The CDR3 nucleotides read TGTGCCAGCAGCTCACAGGGGAATCAGCCCCAGCATTTT.

This clone was counted a few times. The V call is TRBV27, the J call TRBJ2-1; TRBD1 might be the D (5 bases). Germline V gene sequence: CDR1 MNHEY, CDR2 SMNVEV (reference sequence). The V and J ends lost 3 bases and 6 bases respectively, with 15 bases between them. The CDR3 runs to 15 residues. For the CDR3, the DNA is TGTGCCAGCAGTTTGGAAGCAGGGTGGGCCAATGAGCAGTTCTTC. Protein product: CASSLEAGWANEQFF.

The J gene is TRBJ2-5, the V gene TRBV9; maybe TRBD1 (5 bases). Trimming took 0 bases from V and 5 from J, leaving 8 bases between them. The CDR3 is 13 residues long. Germline V gives CDR1 SGDLS, CDR2 YYNGEE. In DNA form, the CDR3 reads TGTGCCAGCAGCGTAGGGGGCCTGGAGACCCAGTACTTC. Encoded protein: CASSVGGLETQYF.